This TCR beta chain comes out of a study of low-dose radiotherapy and immunotherapy resistance in tumors. Alpha and beta chains were covered, as first-strand cDNA relied on TRAV- and TRBV-specific primers. Amplification of TCRs used a constant-region primer and V-primer adapter for roughly 21 PCR cycles. TCRdb re-analysed the reads in MiXCR, keeping a single row per CDR3 protein. The table records under 7,000 distinct CDR3 sequences, 82% of them present only once. The receptors derive from a human donor with advanced metastatic prostate, ovarian, gallbladder or colorectal cancer (not recorded which). This table probably holds off-target reads from a library built for another chain.

The chain employs TRBV10-3 and TRBJ1-1, with 8 positions matching TRBD1. The CDR3 covers 15 residues. With V trimmed by 7 bases and J by 2 bases, 9 bases remained unmatched. Germline V gene sequence: CDR1 ENHRY, CDR2 SYGVKD. This chain's CDR3 is CAIKDRGPPNTEAFF. The CDR3 nucleotides are TGTGCCATCAAAGACAGGGGCCCTCCCAACACTGAAGCTTTCTTT.